These 30 T cell receptor beta chains were sequenced from one sample in a study of blood T cell repertoires in COVID-19. The data were produced by immunoSEQ multiplex PCR, yet TCRdb's version contains in-frame clones alone and is incomplete. The table lists about 140,000 clones, 88% of them singletons. Input material: peripheral blood. These receptors came from a man aged 55 to 70 with active or convalescent COVID-19.

The chain recombines TRBV18 with TRBJ2-7; no clear D gene. The V gene lost 0 bases and the J gene lost 2 bases, with 8 bases spanning the gap. Germline loops: CDR1 KGHSH, CDR2 LQKENI. This CDR3 spans 14 amino acids. The CDR3 reads CASSPPNFAYEQYF. The CDR3, as DNA: TGTGCCAGCTCACCACCGAACTTCGCCTACGAGCAGTACTTC.

The rearrangement joins TRBV5-1 to TRBJ1-1, with D perhaps TRBD1 (5 bases). The V end was cut by 4 bases, the J end by 1 base, with 17 bases between. Germline values: CDR1 SGHRS, CDR2 YFSETQ. This CDR3 has 16 amino acids. The chain's CDR3 is CASSPRPGGGNTEAFF. The CDR3 DNA follows: TGCGCCAGCAGCCCCAGACCGGGGGGAGGGAACACTGAAGCTTTCTTT. Together with reference TRBV5-1 and TRBJ1-1, the CDR3 gives the full variable domain: KAGVTQTPRYLIKTRGQQVTLSCSPISGHRSVSWYQQTPGQGLQFLFEYFSETQRNKGNFPGRFSGRQFSNSRSEMNVSTLELGDSALYLCASSPRPGGGNTEAFFGQGTRLTVV.

The chain links TRBV19 to TRBJ1-4, with TRBD1 as a possible D gene (6 bases). The V gene lost 10 bases and the J gene lost 3 bases, with 12 bases spanning the gap. CDR1 is LNHDA, CDR2 SQIVND, per germline (reference sequence). The CDR3 contains 13 residues. As DNA, the CDR3 is TGTGCCACCGCAGGACAGCCTAATGAAAAACTGTTTTTT. Amino acid sequence: CATAGQPNEKLFF.

J is TRBJ2-7 and V is TRBV7-9; 10 bases align to TRBD1. Unmatched junction bases numbered 4, after V lost 5 bases and J lost 3 bases. Germline CDR1 is SEHNR and CDR2 is FQNEAQ (reference sequence). The CDR3 runs to 14 residues. The CDR3 loop reads CASSPDRGYYEQYF. The CDR3, as DNA: TGTGCCAGCAGCCCGGACAGGGGGTACTACGAGCAGTACTTC.

The chain uses TRBV6-2 or TRBV6-3 and TRBJ1-2; D is perhaps TRBD1 (5 bases). Germline lookup yields CDR1 MNHEY and CDR2 SVGEGT. The V end was cut by 2 bases, the J end by 6 bases, with 16 bases between. The length of the CDR3 is 15 residues. CDR3 sequence (DNA): TGTGCCAGCAGTTACCGAACAGGACGTAATAATGGCTACACCTTC. It codes for CASSYRTGRNNGYTF.

This chain joins TRBV7-2 and TRBJ2-7, with 7 bases aligning to TRBD1. Unmatched junction bases numbered 3, after V lost 4 bases and J lost 3 bases. This CDR3 has 13 amino acids. CDR1 is SGHTA and CDR2 is FQGNSA in the germline V gene. As DNA, the CDR3 is TGTGCCAGCAGCTCAGGGACAGTCTACGAGCAGTACTTC. Amino acid sequence: CASSSGTVYEQYF. Looking up the rest from reference TRBV7-2 and TRBJ2-7 gives the full variable domain: GAGVSQSPSNKVTEKGKDVELRCDPISGHTALYWYRQSLGQGLEFLIYFQGNSAPDKSGLPSDRFSAERTGGSVSTLTIQRTQQEDSAVYLCASSSGTVYEQYFGPGTRLTVT.

V gene TRBV6-5 combines with J gene TRBJ1-3; tentatively, D is TRBD1 (5 bases). The germline gives CDR1 MNHEY, CDR2 SVGAGI. This CDR3 has 14 amino acids. V gave up 5 bases and J gave up 0 bases, with 8 bases separating them. The CDR3 DNA follows: TGTGCCAGCAGTCGACAGCGCTCTGGAAACACCATATATTTT. Translation: CASSRQRSGNTIYF.

The chain recombines TRBV7-2 with TRBJ2-3; 15 bases align to TRBD2. V was clipped by 5 bases and J by 4 bases; unmatched bases: 4. The CDR3 covers 16 residues. Germline V CDR1 and CDR2: SGHTA, FQGNSA. The CDR3 here is CASSPGLAGGADTQYF. The CDR3 DNA reads as TGTGCCAGCAGCCCGGGACTAGCGGGAGGCGCAGATACGCAGTATTTT.

The chain has TRBV19 and TRBJ1-2; perhaps TRBD1 as D (5 bases). The CDR3 has 16 residues. Germline values: CDR1 LNHDA, CDR2 SQIVND (reference sequence). V was pared by 0 bases and J by 4 bases, with 15 bases between. CDR3 sequence (DNA): TGTGCCAGTAGTATAGATCGGAAGGGGCGCGGCTATGGCTACACCTTC. This encodes CASSIDRKGRGYGYTF. Based on the CDR3 plus reference TRBV19 and TRBJ1-2, the full variable domain is DGGITQSPKYLFRKEGQNVTLSCEQNLNHDAMYWYRQDPGQGLRLIYYSQIVNDFQKGDIAEGYSVSREKKESFPLTVTSAQKNPTAFYLCASSIDRKGRGYGYTFGSGTRLTVV.

The chain employs TRBV11-2 and TRBJ2-1, with 7 bases aligning to TRBD2. The germline V gene encodes CDR1 SGHAT and CDR2 FQNNGV. Trimming cost V 2 bases and J 11 bases; bases outside gene matches: 3. The CDR3 is made up of 12 amino acids. The CDR3 sequence: CASSLPGTKQFF. CDR3 nucleotide sequence: TGTGCCAGCAGCTTACCCGGGACTAAGCAGTTCTTC.

This clone has more than one count but fewer than ten. The V call is TRBV6-5, the J call TRBJ1-2, with 8 nucleotides matching TRBD1. This CDR3 contains 14 residues. V gave up 2 bases and J gave up 7 bases; unmatched junction bases: 6. Germline CDR1 and CDR2: MNHEY and SVGAGI. CDR3 amino acids: CASSYTGQGGGYTF. The DNA of the CDR3 is TGTGCCAGCAGTTACACAGGACAGGGAGGTGGCTACACCTTC.

The chain uses TRBV11-2 and TRBJ1-1, with D unresolved. V was trimmed by 1 base and J by 1 base, leaving 10 bases between them. Germline V gene data show CDR1 as SGHAT and CDR2 as FQNNGV. This CDR3 spans 15 amino acids. The CDR3 region has the DNA TGTGCCAGCAGCTTAGGAGGGAGGCGGAACACTGAAGCTTTCTTT. Encoded protein: CASSLGGRRNTEAFF.

This chain links TRBV19 with TRBJ1-1, with TRBD1 matching over 10 bases. This CDR3 is 16 amino acids long. The germline CDR1 and CDR2 sequences are LNHDA and SQIVND (reference sequence). The junction had 8 bases not matched to a gene; V was cut back by 6 bases and J by 1 base. The DNA for the CDR3 is TGTGCCAGTAGGCCGGGGACAGGGGTCGGGAACACTGAAGCTTTCTTT. Amino acid sequence: CASRPGTGVGNTEAFF.

This rearrangement joins TRBV9 to TRBJ2-2; D is unclear. This CDR3 spans 15 amino acids. CDR1 and CDR2 (germline): SGDLS, YYNGEE. V gave up 5 bases and J gave up 4 bases, with 15 bases separating them. DNA of the CDR3: TGTGCCAGCAGAATAGCATGTAAAAGCACCGGGGAGCTGTTTTTT. This gives the protein CASRIACKSTGELFF.

This chain uses TRBV18 with TRBJ1-1, with D perhaps matching TRBD1 (6 bases). The CDR3 spans 15 residues. The germline gives CDR1 KGHSH, CDR2 LQKENI. The V gene lost 2 bases and the J gene lost 1 base, with 11 bases spanning the gap. In DNA form, the CDR3 reads TGTGCCAGCTCACCAGGGGGGGGCCCGAACACTGAAGCTTTCTTT. Amino acid sequence: CASSPGGGPNTEAFF. Variable domain in full (rest from reference TRBV18 and TRBJ1-1): NAGVMQNPRHLVRRRGQEARLRCSPMKGHSHVYWYRQLPEEGLKFMVYLQKENIIDESGMPKERFSAEFPKEGPSILRIQQVVRGDSAAYFCASSPGGGPNTEAFFGQGTRLTVV.

This sequence joins TRBV28 and TRBJ2-2; D gene uncertain. The CDR3 runs to 15 residues. The germline V gene encodes CDR1 MDHEN and CDR2 SYDVKM. V lost 7 bases to trimming and J lost 4 bases, with 16 bases between them. The CDR3 is CASNAPGTATGELFF. In DNA form, the CDR3 reads TGTGCCAGCAACGCGCCAGGAACGGCCACCGGGGAGCTGTTTTTT.

V and J are TRBV28 and TRBJ1-1; 7 nucleotides agree with TRBD1. This CDR3 has 16 amino acids. Germline V gives CDR1 MDHEN, CDR2 SYDVKM. Trimming removed 5 bases from V and 0 bases from J; junction bases left unmatched: 9. The CDR3 sequence is CASSQLDRPMNTEAFF. The CDR3 coding sequence is TGTGCCAGCAGTCAATTGGACAGGCCGATGAACACTGAAGCTTTCTTT.

This clone was observed once. The rearrangement links TRBV6-5 to TRBJ1-1; 8 bases match TRBD1. Looked up from germline, CDR1 is MNHEY and CDR2 is SVGAGI. Unmatched junction bases numbered 5, after V lost 0 bases and J lost 5 bases. This CDR3 is 15 amino acids long. CDR3 in amino acids: CASSYSPGGATEAFF. Here the CDR3 DNA reads TGTGCCAGCAGTTACTCACCAGGGGGCGCGACTGAAGCTTTCTTT.

V is TRBV9 and J is TRBJ1-2; D unresolved. The CDR3 has 14 amino acids. The V gene lost 0 bases and the J gene lost 2 bases, with 8 bases spanning the gap. Germline V lookup: CDR1 SGDLS, CDR2 YYNGEE. DNA for the CDR3: TGTGCCAGCAGCGTAGACCCGGGAAACTATGGCTACACCTTC. Translating it yields CASSVDPGNYGYTF.

In its sample, this clone was seen once. CDR3 sequence (DNA): TGCGCCAGCAGTGAGGGAGGGCCATTAGAGACCCAGTACTTC. As protein: CASSEGGPLETQYF. V is TRBV10-1 and J is TRBJ2-5; TRBD2 might be the D (6 bases). Trimming removed 2 bases at V and 4 bases at J, with 11 bases between. The V gene's germline CDR1 is WNHNN and CDR2 SYGVQD (reference sequence). This CDR3 region has 14 residues.

The gene calls are TRBV10-3 and TRBJ1-6; perhaps TRBD1 as D (5 bases). The V gene lost 6 bases and the J gene lost 3 bases, with 9 bases spanning the gap. The CDR3 is 14 amino acids. CDR1 is ENHRY, CDR2 SYGVKD, per germline. The CDR3 DNA follows: TGTGCCATCAGCCCGACAGACTATAATTCACCCCTCCACTTT. Residues: CAISPTDYNSPLHF.

This sequence joins TRBV9 and TRBJ2-7; tentative D call: TRBD1 (6 bases). The V end lost 0 bases, the J end lost 6 bases, and 16 bases lay between the germline ends. CDR1 is SGDLS, CDR2 YYNGEE, per germline. The CDR3 contains 15 residues. The CDR3 sequence is CASSVDPLQGSEQYF. The CDR3 coding sequence is TGTGCCAGCAGCGTAGACCCCTTACAGGGCAGCGAGCAGTACTTC. The full variable domain, its missing parts supplied by reference TRBV9 and TRBJ2-7, is DSGVTQTPKHLITATGQRVTLRCSPRSGDLSVYWYQQSLDQGLQFLIQYYNGEERAKGNILERFSAQQFPDLHSELNLSSLELGDSALYFCASSVDPLQGSEQYFGPGTRLTVT.

V usage is TRBV29-1 and J usage is TRBJ1-2; TRBD1 matches at 9 bases. V shed 7 bases and J 4 bases; nucleotides not matched to a gene: 7. The CDR3 totals 13 residues. CDR1 is SQVTM and CDR2 is ANQGSEA in the germline V gene. The CDR3 DNA reads TGCAGCGCCGTCCCGGGACAGGGCTATGGCTACACCTTC. This translates into CSAVPGQGYGYTF. The variable domain in full, completed from reference TRBV29-1 and TRBJ1-2, reads SAVISQKPSRDICQRGTSLTIQCQVDSQVTMMFWYRQQPGQSLTLIATANQGSEATYESGFVIDKFPISRPNLTFSTLTVSNMSPEDSSIYLCSAVPGQGYGYTFGSGTRLTVV.

As to this clone: An end of the junction differs from the germline gene, which may be a read error. The chain employs TRBV29-1 and TRBJ2-5; 7 nucleotides match TRBD1. The V gene's germline CDR1 is SQVTM and CDR2 ANQGSEA. The CDR3 is made up of 12 amino acids. CDR3 bases: TGCAGCTTTGACAGGGTCCAAGAGACCCAGTACTTC. It codes for CSFDRVQETQYF.

CDR3 in DNA: TGTGCCAGTATTGAGCGGAGGAACACCGGGGAGCTGTTTTTT. It translates to CASIERRNTGELFF. This chain joins TRBV19 and TRBJ2-2, with D maybe TRBD2 (5 bases). From germline, CDR1 is LNHDA and CDR2 SQIVND (reference sequence). The CDR3 covers 14 residues. V gave up 7 bases and J gave up 1 base, with 10 bases separating them.

This chain joins TRBV11-2 and TRBJ1-1; D not resolved. This CDR3 has 14 amino acids. Trimming shortened V by 5 bases and J by 6 bases, and 16 bases separated the two germline ends. The germline CDR1 and CDR2 sequences are SGHAT and FQNNGV. CDR3 bases: TGTGCCAGCAGCGAGCCGGGTTGGTATGCTGAAGCTTTCTTT. Encoded protein: CASSEPGWYAEAFF.

The CDR3 protein is CASSLELSLGTRSYEQYF. CDR3 bases: TGTGCCAGCAGCTTAGAATTATCATTAGGGACACGCTCCTACGAGCAGTACTTC. The chain employs TRBV5-5 and TRBJ2-7, with D maybe TRBD1 (6 bases). The CDR3 contains 18 residues. Trimming cost V 2 bases and J 0 bases, with 21 bases left between them. In germline, CDR1 is SGHKS, CDR2 YYEKEE (reference sequence).

The chain joins TRBV7-9 to TRBJ1-1, with 8 bases identical to TRBD1. The CDR3 runs to 14 residues. V was clipped by 6 bases and J by 4 bases; unmatched bases: 7. Germline CDR1 SEHNR, CDR2 FQNEAQ (reference sequence). The DNA for the CDR3 is TGTGCCAGCAGAGACACGGACAGGGTCACTGAAGCTTTCTTT. This sequence encodes CASRDTDRVTEAFF.

Notes on this clone: Different DNA sequences within this sample yield the same CDR3. The chain couples TRBV12-3 or TRBV12-4 to TRBJ1-5; tentative D call: TRBD1 (6 bases). CDR3 length equals 13 residues. Trimming stripped 4 bases from V and 4 bases from J, with 8 bases between. The CDR3 nucleotides are TGTGCCAGCAGTTACAGGGCAAATCAGCCCCAGCATTTT. Translation gives CASSYRANQPQHF.

The chain joins TRBV6-5 to TRBJ1-2; perhaps TRBD1 as D (5 bases). This CDR3 comprises 12 residues. CDR1 and CDR2 (germline): MNHEY, SVGAGI. Deletions cut 7 bases from V and 8 bases from J, with 14 bases between. The DNA for the CDR3 is TGTGCCAGCACCGTTGGGACTGGCGGCTACACCTTC. Its protein product is CASTVGTGGYTF.